These T cell receptor beta chains were read from a single sample in a study of blood T cell repertoires in COVID-19. Clones were read by immunoSEQ multiplex PCR, and TCRdb kept only the in-frame ones, dropping some. The sample comprises over 95,000 clones, roughly 79% of which are singletons, and more than 9% rests with the top ten. The sample consisted of peripheral blood. The receptors here all came from a human donor in a cohort sampled during active COVID-19. Each CDR3 is given with its conserved first and last residue. Each record gives: CDR3 DNA, CDR3 protein, D gene, J gene, V gene, clone size. D genes are given only for firm matches. Only part of the rows carry a size: once, few, many, or a class if the clone is expanded.

TGTGCCAGCAGTGAAGCGGCCGGACTTTTTGCAACTAATGAAAAACTGTTTTTT	CASSEAAGLFATNEKLFF	.	TRBJ1-4	TRBV6-1	.
TGTGCCAGCAGATCCGGGACAGGGACCAATCAGCCCCAGCATTTT	CASRSGTGTNQPQHF	TRBD1	TRBJ1-5	TRBV7-8	.
TGTGCCAGCAGCCCTGGGACTAGCGGCAAGAGACAAGAGACCCAGTACTTC	CASSPGTSGKRQETQYF	TRBD2	TRBJ2-5	TRBV6-2/TRBV6-3	.
TGTGCCAGCAGAACCTCGGACAGGGGTAATCAGCCCCAGCATTTT	CASRTSDRGNQPQHF	TRBD1	TRBJ1-5	TRBV6-6	.
TGTGCCAGCAGTTACGCCGGACAGGGGCCGGGAAACACCATATATTTT	CASSYAGQGPGNTIYF	TRBD1	TRBJ1-3	TRBV6-2/TRBV6-3	.
TGTGCCAGCAGCTACAGGGGGATAACCGGGGAGCTGTTTTTT	CASSYRGITGELFF	TRBD1	TRBJ2-2	TRBV7-9	.
TGTGCCAGCAGCTTCGGACACAACAATGAGCAGTTCTTC	CASSFGHNNEQFF	.	TRBJ2-1	TRBV7-2	.
TGTGCCAGCAGCCAAGGGTCAGGGAGGGTTCAAGAGACCCAGTACTTC	CASSQGSGRVQETQYF	TRBD2	TRBJ2-5	TRBV3-1/TRBV3-2	.
TGTGCCAGCAGGACAGGACTAGCGGGGTCCTACGAGCAGTACTTC	CASRTGLAGSYEQYF	TRBD2	TRBJ2-7	TRBV28	medium-sized
TGTGCCAGCTCACCACCTGAGACAGGGGACTATGGCTACACCTTC	CASSPPETGDYGYTF	TRBD1	TRBJ1-2	TRBV18	.
TGCGCCAGCAGCTTGGGATCCAAAGTCGCCGGCGAGCAGTACTTC	CASSLGSKVAGEQYF	.	TRBJ2-7	TRBV5-1	.
TGTGCCAGCAGCCAAGTTCCGGGAGCCTCCTACGAGCAGTACTTC	CASSQVPGASYEQYF	.	TRBJ2-7	TRBV4-2	.
TGCGCCAGCAGCCGGGGGACAGCCACCTCCTACGAGCAGTACTTC	CASSRGTATSYEQYF	TRBD1	TRBJ2-7	TRBV4-3	.
TGCAGCGTGACAGGGGTTCACGAGCAGTACTTC	CSVTGVHEQYF	TRBD1	TRBJ2-7	TRBV29-1	once
TGCGCCAGCAGAGGGACAGGGCCGCTGAACACTGAAGCTTTCTTT	CASRGTGPLNTEAFF	TRBD1	TRBJ1-1	TRBV5-1	.
TGCAGCTTTCAGAGGGTAGGGGAGCAGTTCTTC	CSFQRVGEQFF	.	TRBJ2-1	TRBV20-1	.
TGTGCCAGCAGTTTATTTCAGGGGTTGAACACTGAAGCTTTCTTT	CASSLFQGLNTEAFF	.	TRBJ1-1	TRBV27	.
TGTGCCAGCAGCTTAGCCCCCGGGACAGGCACCTACGAGCAGTACTTC	CASSLAPGTGTYEQYF	TRBD1	TRBJ2-7	TRBV7-2	.
TGTGCCAGCAGCGACCGAAAGACTAGCGGCAAAAACATTCAGTACTTC	CASSDRKTSGKNIQYF	TRBD2	TRBJ2-4	TRBV7-2	.
TGTGCCAGCCAGGACAGGGGAGGTTTGAACACTGAAGCTTTCTTT	CASQDRGGLNTEAFF	TRBD1	TRBJ1-1	TRBV28	.
TGTGCCAGCAGCTTACGCGGGGGATCAGAGACCCAGTACTTC	CASSLRGGSETQYF	TRBD2	TRBJ2-5	TRBV7-2	.
TGTGCCAGCTCACCAGTCACAGGAGGGAGCAATCAGCCCCAGCATTTT	CASSPVTGGSNQPQHF	.	TRBJ1-5	TRBV18	.
TGTGCCAGCAGTCTTCTCGGGGACAGATCCTACAATGAGCAGTTCTTC	CASSLLGDRSYNEQFF	TRBD1	TRBJ2-1	TRBV5-8	.
TGTGCCAGCAGTGCCAACACCGGGACAACCTCTGGAAACACCATATATTTT	CASSANTGTTSGNTIYF	.	TRBJ1-3	TRBV25-1	.
TGTGCCAGCAGCCCCCGACTGACTAGCGGGGGGCTTAACACCGGGGAGCTGTTTTTT	CASSPRLTSGGLNTGELFF	TRBD2	TRBJ2-2	TRBV9	many
TGTGCCAGCAGCCTGACAGCGGGAGGAAGTGTAGATACGCAGTATTTT	CASSLTAGGSVDTQYF	TRBD2	TRBJ2-3	TRBV4-2	.
TGTGCCAGAAGCTTGGCCTGGGGGCATCGGTTTGAAAAACTGTTTTTT	CARSLAWGHRFEKLFF	.	TRBJ1-4	TRBV5-3	.
TGTGCCAGCAGCTTAGAAAGGGGACTTAATGAAAAACTGTTTTTT	CASSLERGLNEKLFF	.	TRBJ1-4	TRBV11-2	few
TGTGCCAGCAGTTATCGGGGGGTAACTAATGAAAAACTGTTTTTT	CASSYRGVTNEKLFF	.	TRBJ1-4	TRBV6-5	.
TGTGCCAGCAGCCGTGATAGCGGGTCGGCGTACAATGAGCAGTTCTTC	CASSRDSGSAYNEQFF	TRBD2	TRBJ2-1	TRBV7-2	.
TGTGCCAGCCGGACAGACCTAAATCAGCCCCAGCATTTT	CASRTDLNQPQHF	.	TRBJ1-5	TRBV2	few
TGTGCCAGCAGTGCCGGGACTAGCAAAGAGACCCAGTACTTC	CASSAGTSKETQYF	TRBD2	TRBJ2-5	TRBV6-2/TRBV6-3	.
TGCAGCGTCCAAGACAGGGGTGGGAACTATGGCTACACCTTC	CSVQDRGGNYGYTF	TRBD1	TRBJ1-2	TRBV29-1	.
TGTGCCAGTCGCAGGGAGGTGACTGAAGCTTTCTTT	CASRREVTEAFF	.	TRBJ1-1	TRBV19	.
TGCGCCAGCAGCCTACTAGCGGGAGATCCTACGAGTAAAAACTTC	CASSLLAGDPTSKNF	TRBD2	TRBJ2-7	TRBV4-1	.
TGTGCCAGCAGTCGTGGGGGGGGCACTAACTATGGCTACACCTTC	CASSRGGGTNYGYTF	.	TRBJ1-2	TRBV6-5	.
TGTGCCAGCGGAGAGGGAGCCGGACAGGGCGGCAATGAGCAGTTCTTC	CASGEGAGQGGNEQFF	TRBD1	TRBJ2-1	TRBV5-4	once